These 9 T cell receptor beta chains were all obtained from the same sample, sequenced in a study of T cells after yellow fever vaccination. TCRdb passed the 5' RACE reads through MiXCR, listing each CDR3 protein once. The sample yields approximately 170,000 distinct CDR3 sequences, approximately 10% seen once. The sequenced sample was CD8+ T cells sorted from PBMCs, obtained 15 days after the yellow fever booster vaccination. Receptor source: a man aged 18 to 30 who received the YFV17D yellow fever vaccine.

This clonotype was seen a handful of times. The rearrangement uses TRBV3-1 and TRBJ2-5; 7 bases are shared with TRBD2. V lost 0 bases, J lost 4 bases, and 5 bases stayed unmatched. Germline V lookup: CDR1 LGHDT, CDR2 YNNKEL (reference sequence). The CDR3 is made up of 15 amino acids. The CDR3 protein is CASSQDSGRGETQYF. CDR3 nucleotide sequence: TGTGCCAGCAGCCAAGATAGCGGGCGAGGAGAGACCCAGTACTTC.

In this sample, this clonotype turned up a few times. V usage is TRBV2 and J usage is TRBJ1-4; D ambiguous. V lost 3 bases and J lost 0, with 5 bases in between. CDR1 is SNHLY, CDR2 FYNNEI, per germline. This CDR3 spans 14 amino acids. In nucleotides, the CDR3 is TGTGCCAGCAGTGAGCAGGCAACTAATGAAAAACTGTTTTTT. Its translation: CASSEQATNEKLFF.

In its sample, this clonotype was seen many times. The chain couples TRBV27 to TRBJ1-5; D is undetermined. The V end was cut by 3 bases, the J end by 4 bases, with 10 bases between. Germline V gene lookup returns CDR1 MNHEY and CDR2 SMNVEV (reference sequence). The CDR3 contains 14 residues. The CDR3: CASSFSAENQPQHF. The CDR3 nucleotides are TGTGCCAGCAGTTTTTCAGCGGAGAATCAGCCCCAGCATTTT.

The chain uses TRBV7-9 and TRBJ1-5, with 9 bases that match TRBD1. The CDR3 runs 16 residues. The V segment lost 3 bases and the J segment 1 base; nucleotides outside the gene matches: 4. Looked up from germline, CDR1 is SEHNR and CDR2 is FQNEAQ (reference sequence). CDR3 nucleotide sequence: TGTGCCAGCAGCTTGAGGGGGACAGGGAGCAATCAGCCCCAGCATTTT. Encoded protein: CASSLRGTGSNQPQHF. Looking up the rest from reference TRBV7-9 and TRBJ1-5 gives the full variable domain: DTGVSQNPRHKITKRGQNVTFRCDPISEHNRLYWYRQTLGQGPEFLTYFQNEAQLEKSRLLSDRFSAERPKGSFSTLEIQRTEQGDSAMYLCASSLRGTGSNQPQHFGDGTRLSIL.

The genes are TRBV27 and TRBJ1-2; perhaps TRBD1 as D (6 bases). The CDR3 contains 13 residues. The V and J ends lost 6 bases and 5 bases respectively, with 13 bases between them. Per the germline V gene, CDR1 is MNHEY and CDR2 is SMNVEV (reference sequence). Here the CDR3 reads CASRPGTLYGYTF. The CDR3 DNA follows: TGTGCCAGCAGGCCCGGGACATTGTATGGCTACACCTTC.

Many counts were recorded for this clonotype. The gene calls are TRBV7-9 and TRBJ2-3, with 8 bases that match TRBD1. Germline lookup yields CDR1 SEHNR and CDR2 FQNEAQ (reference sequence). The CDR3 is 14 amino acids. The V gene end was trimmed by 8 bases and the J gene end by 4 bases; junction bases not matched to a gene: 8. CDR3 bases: TGTGCCAGCGGACCGGGACAGGTCGCAGATACGCAGTATTTT. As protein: CASGPGQVADTQYF.

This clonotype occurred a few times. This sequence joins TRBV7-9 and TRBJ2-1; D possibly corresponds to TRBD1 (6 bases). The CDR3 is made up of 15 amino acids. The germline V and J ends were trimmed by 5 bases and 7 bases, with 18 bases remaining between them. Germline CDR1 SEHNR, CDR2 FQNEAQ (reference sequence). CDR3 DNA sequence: TGTGCCAGCAGCCCTAGTACAGGGTATAGGAATGAGCAGTTCTTC. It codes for CASSPSTGYRNEQFF.

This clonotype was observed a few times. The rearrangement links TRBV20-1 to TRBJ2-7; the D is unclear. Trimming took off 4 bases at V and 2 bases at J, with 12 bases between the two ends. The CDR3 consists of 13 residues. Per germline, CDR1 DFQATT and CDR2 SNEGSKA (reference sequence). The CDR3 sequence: CSATNETPYEQYV. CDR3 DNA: TGCAGTGCTACCAACGAGACCCCCTACGAGCAGTACGTC.

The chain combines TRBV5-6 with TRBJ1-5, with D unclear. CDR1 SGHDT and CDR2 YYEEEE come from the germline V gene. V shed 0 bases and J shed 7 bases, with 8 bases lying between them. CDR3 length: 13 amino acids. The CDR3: CASSLGDSQPQHF. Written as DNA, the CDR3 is TGTGCCAGCAGCTTGGGGGATAGCCAGCCCCAGCATTTT.